The sequence of this T cell receptor beta chain was determined in a study of T cell changes during pregnancy in multiple sclerosis. Clones were sequenced by immunoSEQ multiplex PCR, and TCRdb holds only the in-frame ones, with some missing. The data hold just over 50,000 clones, with approximately 92% observed a single time. This clonotype originated in a female donor with multiple sclerosis, enrolled in a pregnancy study. Source: CD4+ T cells from peripheral blood mononuclear cells, taken after pregnancy.

The CDR3 spells CASSRGLAGGQDTQYF. DNA for the CDR3: TGTGCCAGCAGTCGAGGACTAGCGGGAGGGCAAGATACGCAGTATTTT. This chain connects TRBV27 to TRBJ2-3, with 15 bases fitting TRBD2. Germline lookup yields CDR1 MNHEY and CDR2 SMNVEV (reference sequence). J gave up 5 bases and V 5 bases, and 5 bases lay outside the gene matches. The CDR3 consists of 16 residues.